This TCR beta chain came from a study of cytomegalovirus exposure and HLA in healthy donors. This table comes from immunoSEQ multiplex PCR, and its TCRdb copy is limited to in-frame clones, with some not included. The sample includes approximately 220,000 clones, approximately 88% of them seen just once. CDR1 is KGHSH and CDR2 is LQKENI in the germline V gene. Trimming took 2 bases from V and 2 from J, leaving 10 bases between them. The CDR3 sequence is 15 residues long. This clone was found once. The V call is TRBV18, the J call TRBJ1-5; unclear D gene. Source material: PBMCs. The TCR originated in a woman in her 30s in good health and CMV-seropositive. The CDR3 coding sequence is TGTGCCAGCTCACCAATGGGGATTCGCAATCAGCCCCAGCATTTT. Amino acid sequence: CASSPMGIRNQPQHF.